One sample yielded the 5 T cell receptor beta chains listed below, sequenced in a study of T cells after yellow fever vaccination. TCRdb re-called the 5' RACE reads with MiXCR, one entry per CDR3 protein. The table has 280,000 or so distinct CDR3 sequences, about 10% seen once. Sequencing used CD4+ T cells sorted from PBMCs, obtained 5 days after the yellow fever booster vaccination. The receptor set was obtained from a man aged 18 to 29 who received the YFV17D yellow fever vaccine.

The V call is TRBV24-1, the J call TRBJ2-7; tentatively, D is TRBD1 (6 bases). CDR1 and CDR2 (germline): KGHDR, SFDVKD. The CDR3 is 17 amino acids. Deletions cut 3 bases from V and 3 bases from J, with 20 bases between. The CDR3 DNA reads as TGTGCCACCAGTGATCGAACTGGACAGAGGCGGGTCTACGAGCAGTACTTC. Its translation is CATSDRTGQRRVYEQYF.

Many counts were recorded for this clonotype. The chain combines TRBV7-9 with TRBJ2-3; 11 bases are shared with TRBD2. J gave up 7 bases and V 3 bases, and 15 bases lay outside the gene matches. CDR3 length: 18 residues. In germline, CDR1 is SEHNR, CDR2 FQNEAQ (reference sequence). The CDR3 DNA reads TGTGCCAGCAGCTTTCCCCTTCGACTAGCGGGGATTGTGAATACGCAGTATTTT. Translation gives CASSFPLRLAGIVNTQYF.

In this sample, this clonotype turned up a few times. The chain carries TRBV9 and TRBJ2-3; a possible D gene is TRBD2 (5 bases). The V end was cut by 0 bases, the J end by 8 bases, with 13 bases between. The CDR3 loop spans 14 amino acids. CDR1 is SGDLS, CDR2 YYNGEE, per germline. As DNA, the CDR3 is TGTGCCAGCAGCGTAGAAGGGCCCAGCGGTACGCAGTATTTT. It is translated as CASSVEGPSGTQYF.

This clonotype was seen only a few times. The J gene is TRBJ2-5, the V gene TRBV18, with D possibly being TRBD2 (5 bases). Germline CDR1 KGHSH, CDR2 LQKENI. This CDR3 contains 13 residues. Trimming pared 3 bases from V and 4 bases from J, leaving 9 bases between. CDR3 DNA sequence: TGTGCCAGCTCACCCGGGGTACGAGAGACCCAGTACTTC. It codes for CASSPGVRETQYF. The entire variable domain, with the rest obtained from reference TRBV18 and TRBJ2-5, is as follows: NAGVMQNPRHLVRRRGQEARLRCSPMKGHSHVYWYRQLPEEGLKFMVYLQKENIIDESGMPKERFSAEFPKEGPSILRIQQVVRGDSAAYFCASSPGVRETQYFGPGTRLLVL.

This chain links TRBV25-1 with TRBJ2-1; possibly TRBD1 for D (6 bases). CDR3 length equals 14 residues. Germline V gives CDR1 MGHDK, CDR2 SYGVNS. The germline V and J ends were trimmed by 5 bases and 4 bases, with 12 bases remaining between them. CDR3 sequence: CASSRLGQYNEQFF. The CDR3 region has the DNA TGTGCCAGCAGTAGGCTGGGACAATACAATGAGCAGTTCTTC.